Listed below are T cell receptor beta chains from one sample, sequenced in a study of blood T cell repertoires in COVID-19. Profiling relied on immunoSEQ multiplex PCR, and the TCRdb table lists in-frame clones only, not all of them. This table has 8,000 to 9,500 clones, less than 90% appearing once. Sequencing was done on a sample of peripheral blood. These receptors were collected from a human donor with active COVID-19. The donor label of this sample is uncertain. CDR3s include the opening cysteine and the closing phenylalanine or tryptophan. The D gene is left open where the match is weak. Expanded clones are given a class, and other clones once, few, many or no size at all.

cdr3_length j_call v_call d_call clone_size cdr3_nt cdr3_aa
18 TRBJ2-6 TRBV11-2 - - TGTGCCAGCAGCTCGCTTGCGGACAGCCTTGCTGGGGCCAACGTCCTGACTTTC CASSSLADSLAGANVLTF
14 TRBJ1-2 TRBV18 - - TGTGCCAGCTCACAATCCCCAGGGAAATCGGGCTACACCTTC CASSQSPGKSGYTF
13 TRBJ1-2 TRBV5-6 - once TGTGCCAGCAGCTTATCTCAGGGAGGTGGCTACACCTTC CASSLSQGGGYTF
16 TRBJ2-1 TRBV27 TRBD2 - TGTGCCAGCAGTTTATTTAGTAGCGGGGGGTACCATGAGCAGTTCTTC CASSLFSSGGYHEQFF
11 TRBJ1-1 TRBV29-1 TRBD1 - TGCAGCGTTGAGGACAGGGATGAGGCTTTCTTT CSVEDRDEAFF
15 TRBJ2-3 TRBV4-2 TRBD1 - TGTGCCAGCAGCCCTCGGACAGGGGGTACAGATACGCAGTATTTT CASSPRTGGTDTQYF
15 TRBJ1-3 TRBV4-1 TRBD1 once TGCGCCAGCAGCCAAGATGGGACAGGGGGAAACACCATATATTTT CASSQDGTGGNTIYF
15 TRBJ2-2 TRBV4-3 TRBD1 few TGCGCCAGCAGCCAGGACAGGGGGAACACCGGGGAGCTGTTTTTT CASSQDRGNTGELFF
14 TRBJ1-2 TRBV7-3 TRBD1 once TGTGCCAGCAGCCAGGCCGGACAGGCGGATGGCTACACCTTC CASSQAGQADGYTF
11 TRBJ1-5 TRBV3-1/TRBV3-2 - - TGTGCCAGCAGCCACTTCCGGCCCCAGCATTTT CASSHFRPQHF
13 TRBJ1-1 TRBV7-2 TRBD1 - TGTGCCAGCAGCTTAGGACAGGGGACTGAAGCTTTCTTT CASSLGQGTEAFF
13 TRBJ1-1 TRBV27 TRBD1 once TGTGCCAGCAGTTTCCAGGGGGGCCCTGAAGCTTTCTTT CASSFQGGPEAFF
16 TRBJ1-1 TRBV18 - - TGTGCCAGCTCACCACGGGGGGGCCGCGGAGACACTGAAGCTTTCTTT CASSPRGGRGDTEAFF
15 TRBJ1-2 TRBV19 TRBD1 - TGTGCCAGTAGTATAGGCGCAGGGGGCTTCTATGGCTACACCTTC CASSIGAGGFYGYTF
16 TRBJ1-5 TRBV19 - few TGTGCCAGTAGTATAGAATTGGAGAGGCACCGAATGCCCCAGCATTTT CASSIELERHRMPQHF
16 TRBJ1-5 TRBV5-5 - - TGTGCCAGCAGCAGAGACACCGTACCTAGCAATCAGCCCCAGCATTTT CASSRDTVPSNQPQHF
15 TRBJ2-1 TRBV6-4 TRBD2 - TGTGCCAGCAGTGACACTAGCGGGAGCTACAATGAGCAGTTCTTC CASSDTSGSYNEQFF
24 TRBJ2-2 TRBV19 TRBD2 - TGTGCCAGTAGTATCAGTTTTTGGGCTAGCGGTGTCACCCCGGACGGCAACGACACCGGGGAGCTGTTTTTT CASSISFWASGVTPDGNDTGELFF
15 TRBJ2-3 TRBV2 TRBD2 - TGTGCCAGCAGTGAATTTCTAGCGGGATTGGATACGCAGTATTTT CASSEFLAGLDTQYF
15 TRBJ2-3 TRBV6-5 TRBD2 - TGTGCCAGCAGGAGACTAGCGGGATCCACAGATACGCAGTATTTT CASRRLAGSTDTQYF
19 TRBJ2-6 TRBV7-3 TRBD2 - TGTGCCAGCAGCTTAACGGGCCTAGCGGATCGCTCTGGGGCCAACGTCCTGACTTTC CASSLTGLADRSGANVLTF
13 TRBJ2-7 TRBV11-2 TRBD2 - TGTGCCAGCAGCTTCGGGGGGAGAGGCGAGCAGTACTTC CASSFGGRGEQYF
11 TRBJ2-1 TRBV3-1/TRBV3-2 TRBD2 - TGTGCCAGCAGCCAAGCTAGCGGGGTGTTCTTC CASSQASGVFF
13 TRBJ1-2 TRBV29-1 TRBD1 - TGCAGCGTTGGGGGACAGGGGGCCGTTGGCTACACCTTC CSVGGQGAVGYTF
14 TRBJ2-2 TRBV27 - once TGTGCCAGCAGTTTTGGTAGTTCGCCCGGGGAGCTGTTTTTT CASSFGSSPGELFF
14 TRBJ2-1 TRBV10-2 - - TGCGCCAGCAGTGATCAGGGACGGGGGAATGAGCAGTTCTTC CASSDQGRGNEQFF
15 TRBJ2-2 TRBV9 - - TGTGCCAGCAGCGTAGTGGGCGTTAACACCGGGGAGCTGTTTTTT CASSVVGVNTGELFF
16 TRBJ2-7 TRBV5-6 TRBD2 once TGTGCCAGCAGCTCGATCCGGGGGACTAGCGTTTACGAGCAGTACTTC CASSSIRGTSVYEQYF